A selection of T cell receptor beta chains follows, all from one sample in a study of T cells after posttransplantation cyclophosphamide. Profiled with immunoSEQ multiplex PCR; TCRdb holds only in-frame clones, not every one. Singletons are absent from the sample, which has about 44,000 clones. Sequenced material: PBMCs. The receptors were gathered from a man aged 40-49 years in good health, CMV-negative, and a related stem cell transplant donor. Both conserved end residues are part of each CDR3. A D gene is named only where the DNA matches it firmly. Rows give clone size only sometimes, using once, few, many, or a class for an expanded clone.

abundance | j_gene | len | d_gene | v_gene | CDR3nt | CDR3aa
many | TRBJ2-1 | 13 | . | TRBV18 | TGTGCCAGCTCATCGGACAGTTCCAATGAGCAGTTCTTC | CASSSDSSNEQFF
many | TRBJ1-4 | 16 | TRBD1 | TRBV6-6 | TGTGCCAGCCATAGGGGGCTACTTGCAACTAATGAAAAACTGTTTTTT | CASHRGLLATNEKLFF
many | TRBJ1-1 | 13 | TRBD1 | TRBV14 | TGTGCCAGCAGCCAGGACAGGGTCACTGAAGCTTTCTTT | CASSQDRVTEAFF
few | TRBJ2-1 | 15 | TRBD2 | TRBV9 | TGTGCCAGCTCAGGGAGGGGCGGGCTCGTCGATGAGCAGTTCTTC | CASSGRGGLVDEQFF
many | TRBJ1-2 | 15 | . | TRBV5-1 | TGCGCCAGCAGAGACACGTATGGCATTAACTATGGCTACACCTTC | CASRDTYGINYGYTF
few | TRBJ2-7 | 16 | TRBD1 | TRBV18 | TGTGCCAGCTCACCACAGGGGGCCGGCTACGGGACCGAGCAGTACTTC | CASSPQGAGYGTEQYF
many | TRBJ2-1 | 16 | TRBD2 | TRBV11-1 | TGTGCCAGCAGCTTAATCCGGACTAGCGGATACAATGAGCAGTTCTTC | CASSLIRTSGYNEQFF
many | TRBJ2-3 | 14 | . | TRBV5-6 | TGTGCCAGCAGCTCCCTTGGCCGCACAGATACGCAGTATTTT | CASSSLGRTDTQYF
many | TRBJ2-3 | 16 | TRBD2 | TRBV7-2 | TGTGCCAGCAGCTTAGCCGGGACTATCTTCACAGATACGCAGTATTTT | CASSLAGTIFTDTQYF
many | TRBJ2-2 | 16 | TRBD2 | TRBV7-3 | TGTGCCAGCAGCTTACGGCCTAGCGGGGCCACCGGGGAGCTGTTTTTT | CASSLRPSGATGELFF
. | TRBJ2-7 | 13 | TRBD1 | TRBV29-1 | TGCAGCGTTAGGACAGGGGTGGCCTACGAGCAGTACTTC | CSVRTGVAYEQYF
many | TRBJ2-4 | 18 | . | TRBV7-9 | TGTGCCAGCAGCTCATCTAGCGGAGGGGGAATAGCCAAAAACATTCAGTACTTC | CASSSSSGGGIAKNIQYF
many | TRBJ2-1 | 16 | . | TRBV14 | TGTGCCAGCAGCCAACAGTTTGGGCCCTCCTACAATGAGCAGTTCTTC | CASSQQFGPSYNEQFF
many | TRBJ1-1 | 14 | . | TRBV9 | TGTGCCAGCAGCGTAGAGTCCCAGTACACTGAAGCTTTCTTT | CASSVESQYTEAFF
many | TRBJ1-1 | 16 | TRBD1 | TRBV19 | TGTGCCAGTAGAACCACCGGGACAGCCGGAAACACTGAAGCTTTCTTT | CASRTTGTAGNTEAFF
. | TRBJ1-2 | 14 | TRBD1 | TRBV29-1 | TGCAGCGTCGAGAGGACAGGGCTTGCCGCTGGCTACACCTTC | CSVERTGLAAGYTF
. | TRBJ2-2 | 15 | . | TRBV7-6 | TGTGCCAGCAGCTTATTTTTCAGGGATGACGGGGAGCTGTTTTTT | CASSLFFRDDGELFF
many | TRBJ1-2 | 13 | . | TRBV5-6 | TGTGCCAGCAGCGTGACAGTTAACTATGGCTACACCTTC | CASSVTVNYGYTF
. | TRBJ2-3 | 16 | TRBD2 | TRBV7-9 | TGTGCCAGCAGCAAAATAGCGGGAGGGTACACAGATACGCAGTATTTT | CASSKIAGGYTDTQYF
many | TRBJ1-1 | 15 | . | TRBV5-6 | TGTGCCAGCAGCTTAGAATGGCTCCAGAACACTGAAGCTTTCTTT | CASSLEWLQNTEAFF
many | TRBJ1-2 | 17 | . | TRBV6-1 | TGTGCCAGCAGTGTTAATTTAATAGGGGGAACTAACTATGGCTACACCTTC | CASSVNLIGGTNYGYTF
many | TRBJ2-1 | 15 | . | TRBV11-2 | TGTGCCAGCAGCTCGACCAGGACAGACCACAATGAGCAGTTCTTC | CASSSTRTDHNEQFF
many | TRBJ1-1 | 15 | TRBD1 | TRBV19 | TGTGCCAGTAGGGTCTCGGGACAGATGAACACTGAAGCTTTCTTT | CASRVSGQMNTEAFF
many | TRBJ2-1 | 15 | TRBD2 | TRBV10-3 | TGTGCCATCAGTGAGACTAGCGGGAGGGCCAATGAGCAGTTCTTC | CAISETSGRANEQFF
many | TRBJ1-1 | 15 | . | TRBV5-1 | TGCGCCAGCAGCTTGTCGGGGGGATGGGGCACTGAAGCTTTCTTT | CASSLSGGWGTEAFF
many | TRBJ1-1 | 14 | . | TRBV10-3 | TGTGCCATCAGTGAGCGGCAGGGGAACACTGAAGCTTTCTTT | CAISERQGNTEAFF